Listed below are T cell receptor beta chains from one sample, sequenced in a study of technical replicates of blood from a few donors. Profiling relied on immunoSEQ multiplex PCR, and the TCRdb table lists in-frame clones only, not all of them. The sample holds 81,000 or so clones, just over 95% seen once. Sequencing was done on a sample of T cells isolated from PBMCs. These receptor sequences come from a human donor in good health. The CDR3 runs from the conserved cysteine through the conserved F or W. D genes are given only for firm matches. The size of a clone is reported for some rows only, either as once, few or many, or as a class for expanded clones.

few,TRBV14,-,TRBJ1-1,TGTGCCAGCAGCCTTTGGGGGCTGGGGGAAGCTTTCTTT,CASSLWGLGEAFF
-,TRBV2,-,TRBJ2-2,TGTGCCAGCAGCACAGGGCCCGACGTAAACACCGGGGAGCTGTTTTTT,CASSTGPDVNTGELFF
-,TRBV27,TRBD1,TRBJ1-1,TGTGCCAGCAGCATACAGGGGTTCATGAACACTGAAGCTTTCTTT,CASSIQGFMNTEAFF
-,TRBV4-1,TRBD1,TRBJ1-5,TGCGCCAGCAGCCAAGATGACAGGGTAATCGATCAGCCCCAGCATTTT,CASSQDDRVIDQPQHF
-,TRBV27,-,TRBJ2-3,TGTGCCAGCGGAGGGGACGGGGCTTACACAGATACGCAGTATTTT,CASGGDGAYTDTQYF
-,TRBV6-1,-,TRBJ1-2,TGTGCCAGCAGTGAAACAGCTTTCTATGGCTACACCTTC,CASSETAFYGYTF
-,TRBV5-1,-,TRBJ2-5,TGCGCCAGCAGCCAGACCCCACTAGCAGAACGGGGGCAGTACTTC,CASSQTPLAERGQYF
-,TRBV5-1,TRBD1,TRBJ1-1,TGCGCCAGCAGCTTGGTGACAGGGGGAGAGGGCTCGACTGAAGCTTTCTTT,CASSLVTGGEGSTEAFF
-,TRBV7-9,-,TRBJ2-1,TGTGCCAGCAGCTTATCGGTGGGAGTTTTATCCAATGAGCAGTTCTTC,CASSLSVGVLSNEQFF
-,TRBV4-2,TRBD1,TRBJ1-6,TGTGCCAGCAGCGGACAGGGGTCCAACTCACCCCTCCACTTT,CASSGQGSNSPLHF
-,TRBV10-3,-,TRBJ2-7,TGTGCCATCCAGGGGGGCACCCCAAGCGGCCGGGTCGAGCAGTACTTC,CAIQGGTPSGRVEQYF
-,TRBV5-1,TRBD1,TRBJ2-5,TGCGCCAGCAGCCGGACAGGGGGCGAGACCCAGTACTTC,CASSRTGGETQYF
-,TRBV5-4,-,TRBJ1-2,TGTGCCAGCAGTCTACAGCAGAATAACTATGGCTACACCTTC,CASSLQQNNYGYTF